This T cell receptor beta chain emerged from a study of blood T cell repertoires in COVID-19. As for the study in general: Collection of acute and convalescent COVID-19 samples took place in the United States, Italy and Spain. T cells, B-cell-depleted T cells, or PBMCs provided the cDNA or gDNA that served as material.

In the authors' workflow: Counts of nucleated cells, estimated from reference gene primer amplification, were obtained. Produced via immunoSEQ multiplex PCR; TCRdb's table is partial and in-frame only. That table furnishes V, J and clone size, whereas the DNA furnished D and trimming. Of over 100,000 clones listed, 80% are singletons. The J segment lost 3 bases and the V segment lost 5 bases, leaving 6 bases of the junction unmatched. The CDR3 runs to 17 residues. Per the germline V gene, CDR1 is SNHLY and CDR2 is FYNNEI. The source of this sequence is a man aged 55-75 years with active or convalescent COVID-19. The specimen was peripheral blood. This chain uses TRBV2 with TRBJ2-6; 11 bases fit TRBD1. This CDR3 reads CASSYGQGAYGANVLTF. The CDR3 nucleotides are TGTGCCAGCAGTTACGGACAGGGGGCATATGGGGCCAACGTCCTGACTTTC.